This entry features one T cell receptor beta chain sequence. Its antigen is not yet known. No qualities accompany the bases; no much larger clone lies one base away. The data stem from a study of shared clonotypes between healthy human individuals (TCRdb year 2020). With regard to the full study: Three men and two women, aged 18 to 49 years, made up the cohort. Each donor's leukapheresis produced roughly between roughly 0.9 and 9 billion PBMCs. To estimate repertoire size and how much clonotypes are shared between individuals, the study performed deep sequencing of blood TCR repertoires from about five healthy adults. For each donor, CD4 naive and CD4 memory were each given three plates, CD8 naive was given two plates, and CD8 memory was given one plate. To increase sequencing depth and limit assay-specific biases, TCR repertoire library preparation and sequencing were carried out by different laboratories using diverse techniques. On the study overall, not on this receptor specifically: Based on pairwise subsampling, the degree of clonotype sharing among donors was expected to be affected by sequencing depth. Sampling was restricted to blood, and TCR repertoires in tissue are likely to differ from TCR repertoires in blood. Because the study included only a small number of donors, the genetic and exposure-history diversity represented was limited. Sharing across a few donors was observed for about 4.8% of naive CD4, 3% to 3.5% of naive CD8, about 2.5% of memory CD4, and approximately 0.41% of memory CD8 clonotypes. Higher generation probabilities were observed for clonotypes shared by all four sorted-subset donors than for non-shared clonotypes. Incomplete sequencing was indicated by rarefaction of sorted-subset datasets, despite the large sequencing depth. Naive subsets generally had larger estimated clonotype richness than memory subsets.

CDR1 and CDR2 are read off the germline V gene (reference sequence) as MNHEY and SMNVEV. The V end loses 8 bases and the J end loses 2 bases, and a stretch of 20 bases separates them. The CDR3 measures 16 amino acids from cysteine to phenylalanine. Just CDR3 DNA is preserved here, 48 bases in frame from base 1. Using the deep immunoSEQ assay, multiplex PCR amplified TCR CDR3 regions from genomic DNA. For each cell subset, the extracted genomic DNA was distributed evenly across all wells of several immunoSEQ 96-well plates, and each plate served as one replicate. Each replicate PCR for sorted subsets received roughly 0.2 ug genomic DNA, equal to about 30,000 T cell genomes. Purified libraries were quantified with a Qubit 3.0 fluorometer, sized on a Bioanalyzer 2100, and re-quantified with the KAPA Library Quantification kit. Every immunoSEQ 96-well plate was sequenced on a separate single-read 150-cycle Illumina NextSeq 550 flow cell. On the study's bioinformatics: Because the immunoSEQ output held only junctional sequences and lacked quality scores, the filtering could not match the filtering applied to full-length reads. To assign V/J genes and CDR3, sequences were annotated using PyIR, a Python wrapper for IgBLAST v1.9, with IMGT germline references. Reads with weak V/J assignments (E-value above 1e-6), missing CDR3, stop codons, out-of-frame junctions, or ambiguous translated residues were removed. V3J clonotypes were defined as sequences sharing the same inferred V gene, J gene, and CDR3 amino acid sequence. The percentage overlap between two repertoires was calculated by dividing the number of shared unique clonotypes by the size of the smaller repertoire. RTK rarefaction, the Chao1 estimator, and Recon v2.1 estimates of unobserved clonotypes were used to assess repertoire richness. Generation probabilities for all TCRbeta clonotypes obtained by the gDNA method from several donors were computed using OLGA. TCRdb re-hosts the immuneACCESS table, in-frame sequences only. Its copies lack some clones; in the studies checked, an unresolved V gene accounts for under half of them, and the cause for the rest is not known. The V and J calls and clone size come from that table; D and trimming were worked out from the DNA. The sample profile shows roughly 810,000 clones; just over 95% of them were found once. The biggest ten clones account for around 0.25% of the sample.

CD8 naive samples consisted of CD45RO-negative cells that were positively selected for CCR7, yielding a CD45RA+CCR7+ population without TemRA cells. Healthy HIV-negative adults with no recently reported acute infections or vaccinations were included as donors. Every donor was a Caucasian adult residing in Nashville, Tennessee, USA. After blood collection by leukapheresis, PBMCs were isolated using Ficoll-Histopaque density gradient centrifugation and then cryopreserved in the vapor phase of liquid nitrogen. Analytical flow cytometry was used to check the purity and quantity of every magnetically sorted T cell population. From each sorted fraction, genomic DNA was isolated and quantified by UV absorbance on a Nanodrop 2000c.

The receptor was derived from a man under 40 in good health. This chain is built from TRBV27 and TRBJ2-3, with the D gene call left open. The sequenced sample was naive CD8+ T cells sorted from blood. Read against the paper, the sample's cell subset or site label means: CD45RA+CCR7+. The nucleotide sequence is TGTGCCAGCGGGTCCCGTACCTCGCCTTTCACAGATACGCAGTATTTT. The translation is CASGSRTSPFTDTQYF.